What follows are 6 T cell receptor beta chains derived from one specimen sequenced in a study of T-cell memory formation after mild COVID-19. TCRdb itself ran the 5' RACE reads through MiXCR, one entry per CDR3 protein. The sample lists approximately 250,000 distinct CDR3 sequences; 15% were seen once. Sequenced sample: PBMCs or a T cell subset sorted from them (not recorded which). The receptors shown here come from an adult woman who had mild COVID-19 (a few samples of this study predate the infection). Cell type and time point are not known.

The chain uses TRBV2 and TRBJ2-7, with 7 bases fitting TRBD1. This CDR3 region has 11 residues. V shed 4 bases, J shed 9 bases, and the junction held 3 bases outside the gene matches. Germline V gives CDR1 SNHLY, CDR2 FYNNEI. The CDR3 region has the DNA TGTGCCAGCAGTGGACAGGGTGTGCAGTACTTC. The encoded protein is CASSGQGVQYF.

The V call is TRBV11-3, the J call TRBJ2-1, with 10 nucleotides matching TRBD2. This CDR3 has 20 amino acids. With 5 bases clipped from V and 1 base from J, the junction kept 17 bases outside the gene matches. The germline V gene encodes CDR1 SGHNT and CDR2 YENEEA. This CDR3 is CASSLQVSSGSLGSYNEQFF. CDR3 nucleotides: TGTGCCAGCAGCCTACAGGTGTCTAGCGGGAGTCTTGGATCCTACAATGAGCAGTTCTTC. The full variable domain, rest sourced from reference TRBV11-3 and TRBJ2-1, is EAGVVQSPRYKIIEKKQPVAFWCNPISGHNTLYWYLQNLGQGPELLIRYENEEAVDDSQLPKDRFSAERLKGVDSTLKIQPAELGDSAVYLCASSLQVSSGSLGSYNEQFFGPGTRLTVL.

At least ten counts were recorded for this clonotype. The chain joins TRBV12-3 or TRBV12-4 to TRBJ1-4; 8 nucleotides agree with TRBD1. The CDR3 totals 15 residues. The V and J ends lost 5 bases and 5 bases, in that order; junction bases with no gene match: 7. This CDR3 is CASSPRTGLNEKLFF. CDR3 nucleotide sequence: TGTGCCAGCAGTCCGCGGACAGGGTTGAATGAAAAACTGTTTTTT.

The chain has TRBV5-1 and TRBJ1-1; TRBD1 agrees at 9 bases. The trim removed 4 bases at V and 0 bases at J, leaving 4 bases unmatched. From germline, CDR1 is SGHRS and CDR2 YFSETQ. The CDR3 is 15 residues long. The CDR3 DNA reads TGCGCCAGCAGCGGAGACAGGGGGGTGAACACTGAAGCTTTCTTT. It codes for CASSGDRGVNTEAFF. Complete variable domain (other parts from reference TRBV5-1 and TRBJ1-1): KAGVTQTPRYLIKTRGQQVTLSCSPISGHRSVSWYQQTPGQGLQFLFEYFSETQRNKGNFPGRFSGRQFSNSRSEMNVSTLELGDSALYLCASSGDRGVNTEAFFGQGTRLTVV.

This clonotype was picked up a small number of times. This rearrangement joins TRBV12-3 or TRBV12-4 to TRBJ2-5; D is unresolved. V was clipped by 3 bases and J by 5 bases, with 10 bases between them. This CDR3 region has 13 residues. CDR3 bases: TGTGCCAGCAGTTTTATATCTCGGGAGACCCAGTACTTC. Its protein is CASSFISRETQYF.

The table lists this clonotype with many counts. The rearrangement uses TRBV15 and TRBJ2-5, with D hard to call. V shed 4 bases and J shed 1 base, with 13 bases lying between them. The CDR3 has 15 residues. Germline CDR1 is LNHNV and CDR2 is YYDKDF (reference sequence). The CDR3 loop reads CATSTGLTPQETQYF. As DNA, the CDR3 is TGTGCCACCAGCACGGGCCTGACCCCCCAAGAGACCCAGTACTTC.